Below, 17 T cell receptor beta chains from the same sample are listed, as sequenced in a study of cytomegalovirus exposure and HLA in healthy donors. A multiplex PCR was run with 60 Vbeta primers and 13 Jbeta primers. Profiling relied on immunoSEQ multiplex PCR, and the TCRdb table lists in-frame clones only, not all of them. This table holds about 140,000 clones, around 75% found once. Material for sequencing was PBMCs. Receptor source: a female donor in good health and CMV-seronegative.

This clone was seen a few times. The CDR3 bases are TGCGCCAGCAGCAAGGGACAGGGGTCCTACGAGCAGTACTTC. Translation gives CASSKGQGSYEQYF. The chain joins TRBV5-1 to TRBJ2-7; 10 bases are a match to TRBD1. CDR1 is SGHRS and CDR2 is YFSETQ in the germline V gene. The CDR3 has 14 amino acids. Trimming removed 4 bases from V and 1 base from J; junction bases left unmatched: 2.

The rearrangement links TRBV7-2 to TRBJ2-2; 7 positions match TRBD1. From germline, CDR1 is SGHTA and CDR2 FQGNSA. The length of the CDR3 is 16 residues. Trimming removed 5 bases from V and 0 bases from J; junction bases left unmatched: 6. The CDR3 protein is CASSSDRVSNTGELFF. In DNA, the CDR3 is TGTGCCAGCAGCAGCGACAGGGTATCGAACACCGGGGAGCTGTTTTTT.

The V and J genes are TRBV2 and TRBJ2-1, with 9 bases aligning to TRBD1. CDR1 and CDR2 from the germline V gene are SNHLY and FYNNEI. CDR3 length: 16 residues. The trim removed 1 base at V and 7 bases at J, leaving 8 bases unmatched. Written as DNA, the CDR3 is TGTGCCAGCAGTGAAGGGGGGACAGGGTACGGAAATGAGCAGTTCTTC. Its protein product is CASSEGGTGYGNEQFF.

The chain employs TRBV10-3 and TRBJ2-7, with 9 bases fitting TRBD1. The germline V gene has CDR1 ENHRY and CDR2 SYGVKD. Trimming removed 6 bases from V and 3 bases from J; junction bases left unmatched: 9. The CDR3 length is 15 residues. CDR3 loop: CAIRERQGVNYEQYF. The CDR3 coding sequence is TGTGCCATCAGAGAACGACAGGGGGTAAACTACGAGCAGTACTTC.

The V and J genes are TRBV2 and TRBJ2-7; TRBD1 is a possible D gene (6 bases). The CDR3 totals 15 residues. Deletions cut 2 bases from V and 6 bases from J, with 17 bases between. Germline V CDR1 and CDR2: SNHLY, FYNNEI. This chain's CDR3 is CASSESVGPRGEQYF. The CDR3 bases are TGTGCCAGCAGTGAATCGGTCGGGCCCAGGGGCGAGCAGTACTTC.

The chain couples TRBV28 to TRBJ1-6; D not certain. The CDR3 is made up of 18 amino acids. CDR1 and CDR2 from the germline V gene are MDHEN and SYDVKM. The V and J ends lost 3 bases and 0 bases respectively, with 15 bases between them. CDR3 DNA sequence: TGTGCCAGCAGTTTGACCCGGGAGGCGAGCTCCTATAATTCACCCCTCCACTTT. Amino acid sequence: CASSLTREASSYNSPLHF.

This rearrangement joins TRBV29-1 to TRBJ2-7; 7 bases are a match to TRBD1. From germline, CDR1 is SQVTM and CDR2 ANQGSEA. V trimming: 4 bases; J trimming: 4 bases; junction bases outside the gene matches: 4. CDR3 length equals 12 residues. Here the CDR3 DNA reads TGCAGCGTTGCGACAGGGAAGTACGAGCAGTACTTC. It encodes CSVATGKYEQYF.

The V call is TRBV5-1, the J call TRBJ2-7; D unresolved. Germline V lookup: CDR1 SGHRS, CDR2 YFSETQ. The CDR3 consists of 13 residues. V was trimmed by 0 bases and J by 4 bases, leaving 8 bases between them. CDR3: CASSLASRYEQYF. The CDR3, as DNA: TGCGCCAGCAGCTTGGCCTCCAGGTACGAGCAGTACTTC.

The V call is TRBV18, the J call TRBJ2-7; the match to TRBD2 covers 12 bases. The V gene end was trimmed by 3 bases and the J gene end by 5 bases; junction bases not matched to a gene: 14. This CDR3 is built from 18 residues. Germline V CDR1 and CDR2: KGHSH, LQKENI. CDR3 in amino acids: CASSPLPPRLAGANEQYF. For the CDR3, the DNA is TGTGCCAGCTCACCTCTCCCCCCGAGACTAGCGGGAGCAAACGAGCAGTACTTC.

In nucleotides, the CDR3 is TGCGCCAGCAGCTTCGGGGCTAGCGGTCAGGGCCGCCAGAGCAATGAGCAGTTCTTC. Amino acid sequence: CASSFGASGQGRQSNEQFF. The V call is TRBV5-1, the J call TRBJ2-1; 7 nucleotides line up with TRBD2. With 2 bases clipped from V and 6 bases from J, the junction kept 20 bases outside the gene matches. The CDR3 loop spans 19 amino acids. Germline V gene data show CDR1 as SGHRS and CDR2 as YFSETQ.

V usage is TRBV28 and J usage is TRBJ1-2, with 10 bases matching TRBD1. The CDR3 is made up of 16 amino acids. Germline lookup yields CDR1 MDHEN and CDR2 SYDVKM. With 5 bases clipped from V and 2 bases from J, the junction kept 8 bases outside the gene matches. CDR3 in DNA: TGTGCCAGCAGTCTTAGACAGGGGGCTCTGAACTATGGCTACACCTTC. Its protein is CASSLRQGALNYGYTF.

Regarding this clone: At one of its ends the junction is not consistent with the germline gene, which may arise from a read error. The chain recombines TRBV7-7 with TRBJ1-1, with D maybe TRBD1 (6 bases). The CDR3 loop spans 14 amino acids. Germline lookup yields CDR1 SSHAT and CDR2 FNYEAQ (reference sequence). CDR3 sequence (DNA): TGTGCTAGCAGCCCCGACGCGACAGGCTTGGGGGCTTTCTTT. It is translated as CASSPDATGLGAFF.

CDR3 protein: CSVEAQGDYGYTF. For the CDR3, the DNA is TGCAGCGTTGAAGCCCAGGGCGACTATGGCTACACCTTC. The chain uses TRBV29-1 and TRBJ1-2, with a possible D match to TRBD1 (5 bases). Germline V gene lookup returns CDR1 SQVTM and CDR2 ANQGSEA. The length of the CDR3 is 13 residues. V was shortened by 1 base and J by 3 bases, with 9 bases between the two germline ends.

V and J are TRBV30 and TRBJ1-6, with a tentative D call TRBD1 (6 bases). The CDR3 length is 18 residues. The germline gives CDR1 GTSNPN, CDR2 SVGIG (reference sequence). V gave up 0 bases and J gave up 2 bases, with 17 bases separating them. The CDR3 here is CAWSVLSAGAPYNSPLHF. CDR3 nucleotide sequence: TGTGCCTGGAGTGTACTTTCGGCGGGGGCTCCCTATAATTCACCCCTCCACTTT.

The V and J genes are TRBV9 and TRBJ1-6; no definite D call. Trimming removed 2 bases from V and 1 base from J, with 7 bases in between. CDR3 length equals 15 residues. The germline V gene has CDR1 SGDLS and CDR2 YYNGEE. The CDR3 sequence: CASSVAGSYNSPLHF. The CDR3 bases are TGTGCCAGCAGCGTTGCGGGGTCCTATAATTCACCCCTCCACTTT.

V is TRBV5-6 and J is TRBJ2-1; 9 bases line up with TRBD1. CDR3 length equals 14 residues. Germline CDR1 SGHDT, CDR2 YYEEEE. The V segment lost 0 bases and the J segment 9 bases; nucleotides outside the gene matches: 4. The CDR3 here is CASSLVQGAGEQFF. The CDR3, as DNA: TGTGCCAGCAGCTTGGTACAGGGGGCGGGTGAGCAGTTCTTC. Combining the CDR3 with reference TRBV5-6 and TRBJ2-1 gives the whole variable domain DAGVTQSPTHLIKTRGQQVTLRCSPKSGHDTVSWYQQALGQGPQFIFQYYEEEERQRGNFPDRFSGHQFPNYSSELNVNALLLGDSALYLCASSLVQGAGEQFFGPGTRLTVL.

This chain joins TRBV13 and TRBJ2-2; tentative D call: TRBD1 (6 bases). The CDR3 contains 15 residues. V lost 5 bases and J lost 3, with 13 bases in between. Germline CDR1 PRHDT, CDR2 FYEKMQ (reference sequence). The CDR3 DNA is TGTGCCAGCAGCCCCAGGGGAAAAGACACCGGGGAGCTGTTTTTT. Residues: CASSPRGKDTGELFF.